The 13 T cell receptor beta chains given below trace back to one sample, sequenced in a study of OX40 agonist ivuxolimab in advanced cancers. The method was immunoSEQ multiplex PCR; TCRdb's version includes in-frame clones alone and lacks a portion of them. The table shows over 30,000 clones, with roughly nine tenths occurring only once. The sequencing here drew on CD4+ or CD8+ T cells sorted from blood, taken in a trial of the OX40 agonist ivuxolimab. The receptors derive from an adult with an advanced solid tumor such as melanoma, head and neck, liver or kidney cancer.

The chain links TRBV14 to TRBJ2-7; tentative D call: TRBD1 (7 bases). This CDR3 comprises 15 residues. CDR1 is SGHDN, CDR2 FVKESK, per germline. Trimming pared 3 bases from V and 6 bases from J, leaving 18 bases between. The chain's CDR3 is CASSHQRETGFEQYF. CDR3 coding DNA: TGTGCCAGCAGCCACCAACGGGAGACAGGGTTCGAGCAGTACTTC. The full variable domain, rest sourced from reference TRBV14 and TRBJ2-7, is EAGVTQFPSHSVIEKGQTVTLRCDPISGHDNLYWYRRVMGKEIKFLLHFVKESKQDESGMPNNRFLAERTGGTYSTLKVQPAELEDSGVYFCASSHQRETGFEQYFGPGTRLTVT.

V and J are TRBV30 and TRBJ1-3; TRBD1 matches 8 bases. The germline V gene has CDR1 GTSNPN and CDR2 SVGIG (reference sequence). Trimming removed 2 bases from V and 3 bases from J; junction bases left unmatched: 3. CDR3 length: 14 residues. CDR3 bases: TGTGCCTGGAGTCCACAGGGGGATGGAAACACCATATATTTT. As protein: CAWSPQGDGNTIYF.

V is TRBV19 and J is TRBJ1-1; D remains unclear. Germline-derived CDR1 and CDR2 are LNHDA and SQIVND (reference sequence). The CDR3 length is 13 residues. Trimming removed 5 bases at V and 4 bases at J, with 11 bases between. The CDR3 DNA is TGTGCCAGTAGTCCTCCTGTGGGCACTGAAGCTTTCTTT. Translation: CASSPPVGTEAFF.

The chain is built from TRBV30 and TRBJ1-5; 7 positions match TRBD1. Germline trimming cut 3 bases from V and 6 bases from J; bases unmatched to any gene: 5. The germline V gene has CDR1 GTSNPN and CDR2 SVGIG (reference sequence). CDR3 length: 13 amino acids. The DNA for the CDR3 is TGTGCCTGGAGCAGACAGGGCGGTCAGCCCCAGCATTTT. This translates into CAWSRQGGQPQHF.

CDR3 coding DNA: TGCGCCAGCAGCCAAGATCCACAAGGGGCGAACACCGGGGAGCTGTTTTTT. It encodes CASSQDPQGANTGELFF. The gene calls are TRBV4-1 and TRBJ2-2; D is perhaps TRBD1 (5 bases). Per germline, CDR1 MGHRA and CDR2 YSYEKL. V lost 0 bases to trimming and J lost 0 bases, with 11 bases between them. This CDR3 comprises 17 residues.

There are a few counts of this clone. This sequence joins TRBV10-1 and TRBJ2-3; TRBD2 is a possible D gene (6 bases). The V gene lost 6 bases and the J gene lost 2 bases, with 15 bases spanning the gap. Germline CDR1 reads WNHNN; CDR2 reads SYGVQD (reference sequence). This CDR3 has 15 residues. The CDR3 DNA reads TGCGCCAGCAGGACCGGGACTTCTAACACAGATACGCAGTATTTT. Translating it yields CASRTGTSNTDTQYF.

The genes are TRBV5-4 and TRBJ1-2; D is possibly TRBD1 (6 bases). Trimming took 2 bases from V and 3 from J, leaving 11 bases between them. From germline, CDR1 is SGHNT and CDR2 YYREEE (reference sequence). This CDR3 region has 14 residues. Here the CDR3 reads CASSLQGTDYGYTF. CDR3 in DNA: TGTGCCAGCAGCTTACAGGGAACTGACTATGGCTACACCTTC.

The gene calls are TRBV15 and TRBJ2-3, with TRBD1 identical over 9 bases. The CDR3 runs to 16 residues. Germline loops: CDR1 LNHNV, CDR2 YYDKDF (reference sequence). With 3 bases clipped from V and 2 bases from J, the junction kept 6 bases outside the gene matches. CDR3 protein: CATSRGQGMITDTQYF. The CDR3, as DNA: TGTGCCACCAGCAGGGGACAGGGAATGATCACAGATACGCAGTATTTT.

Here the CDR3 reads CASNPQGAYLEKLFF. The CDR3 coding sequence is TGTGCCAGCAACCCACAGGGGGCGTATCTGGAAAAACTGTTTTTT. V usage is TRBV2 and J usage is TRBJ1-4, with 9 bases that match TRBD1. The CDR3 has 15 residues. Germline V lookup: CDR1 SNHLY, CDR2 FYNNEI. V shed 7 bases, J shed 8 bases, and the junction held 11 bases outside the gene matches.

A single count supports this clone. The rearrangement links TRBV7-2 to TRBJ1-5; TRBD1 matches 9 bases. CDR3 length: 15 residues. The ends lost 5 bases at V and 7 bases at J; junction bases unmatched: 9. Germline lookup yields CDR1 SGHTA and CDR2 FQGNSA. The CDR3 here is CASSPRIQGAQPQHF. The CDR3 nucleotides read TGTGCCAGCAGCCCGCGAATACAGGGGGCCCAGCCCCAGCATTTT.

The chain employs TRBV5-4 and TRBJ1-3; a possible D gene is TRBD1 (6 bases). Trimming removed 2 bases from V and 2 bases from J, with 8 bases in between. CDR3 size: 14 residues. Germline V gene sequence: CDR1 SGHNT, CDR2 YYREEE (reference sequence). DNA for the CDR3: TGTGCCAGCAGCTTACAGGGTGCTGGAAACACCATATATTTT. Its translation: CASSLQGAGNTIYF.

V is TRBV2 and J is TRBJ1-6; tentatively, D is TRBD1 (5 bases). CDR1 is SNHLY and CDR2 is FYNNEI in the germline V gene. The germline V and J ends were trimmed by 5 bases and 7 bases, with 18 bases remaining between them. This CDR3 has 16 residues. CDR3 in amino acids: CASSNSRQGRNSPLHF. CDR3 DNA sequence: TGTGCCAGCAGTAACTCCCGTCAGGGTCGAAATTCACCCCTCCACTTT.

The chain joins TRBV29-1 to TRBJ2-7, with D possibly matching TRBD1 (6 bases). Germline V CDR1 and CDR2: SQVTM, ANQGSEA. Trimming shortened V by 6 bases and J by 2 bases, and 11 bases separated the two germline ends. This CDR3 contains 12 residues. In DNA form, the CDR3 reads TGCAGCGTCTTGACAGGCCCCTACGAGCAGTACTTC. Translation gives CSVLTGPYEQYF.